The T cell receptor (beta chain) described here comes from a study of cytomegalovirus exposure and HLA in healthy donors. Across the study: A prior study identified approximately 120 million unique TCR beta sequences from about 200 million T cells. General study results and limits: Donors were assumed by presence/absence analyses to have roughly uniform sequencing depth.

V dropped 4 bases and J dropped 4 bases, with 10 bases sitting between them. Germline CDR1 reads MGHDK; CDR2 reads SYGVNS. The CDR3 totals 14 residues. Both 60 Vbeta primers and 13 Jbeta primers went into the PCR. Method: immunoSEQ multiplex PCR; TCRdb's copy keeps in-frame clones and lacks some. The data contain 75,000 to 80,000 clones, more than 60% of them singletons. This clone was seen a handful of times. Its target is not known. This sequence joins TRBV25-1 and TRBJ1-4; no clear D gene. This receptor was obtained from a male donor in good health and CMV-seropositive. The source material was PBMCs. The CDR3 loop is CASSVGSLNEKLFF. The CDR3 nucleotides read TGTGCCAGCAGTGTGGGCAGCCTTAATGAAAAACTGTTTTTT.